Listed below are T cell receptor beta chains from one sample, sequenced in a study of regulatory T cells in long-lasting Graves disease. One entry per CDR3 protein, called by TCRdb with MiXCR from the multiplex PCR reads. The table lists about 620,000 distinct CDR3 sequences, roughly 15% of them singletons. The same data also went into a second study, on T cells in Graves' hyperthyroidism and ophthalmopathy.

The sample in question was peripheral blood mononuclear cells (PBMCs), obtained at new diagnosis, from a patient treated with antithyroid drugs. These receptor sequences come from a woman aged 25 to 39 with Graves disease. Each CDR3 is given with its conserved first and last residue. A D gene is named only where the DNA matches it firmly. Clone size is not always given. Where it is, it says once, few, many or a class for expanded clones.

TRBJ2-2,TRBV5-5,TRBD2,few,TGTGCCAGCAGCTTGAGAACTGGACTAGAGGCCGGGGAGCTGTTTTTT,CASSLRTGLEAGELFF
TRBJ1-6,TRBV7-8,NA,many,TGTGCCAGCAGCTCATCAGGGTTGGCACCCCTCCACTTT,CASSSSGLAPLHF
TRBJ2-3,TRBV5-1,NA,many,TGCGCCAGCAGCCCCACGGTCGGGGATACGCAGTATTTT,CASSPTVGDTQYF
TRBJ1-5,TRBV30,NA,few,TGTGCCTGGAGTGCTACAGGTCAGCCCCAGCATTTT,CAWSATGQPQHF
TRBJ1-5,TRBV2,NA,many,TGTGCCAGCAGTGATTTGGACCTCGGTTATCAGCCCCAGCATTTT,CASSDLDLGYQPQHF
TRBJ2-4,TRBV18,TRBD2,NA,TGTGCCAGCTCACCACTAGCGGGAGATCGTAAAAACATTCAGTACTTC,CASSPLAGDRKNIQYF
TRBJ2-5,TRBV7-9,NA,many,TGTGCCAGCAGCTTAGGCGGGGTGGAGACCCAGTACTTC,CASSLGGVETQYF
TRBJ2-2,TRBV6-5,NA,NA,TGTGCCAGCAGTTATGACATTCCCACGAACACCGGGGAGCTGTTTTTT,CASSYDIPTNTGELFF
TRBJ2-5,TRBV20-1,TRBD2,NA,TGCAGTGCTAGAGGCATCACAGCGGGGGGGACCCAGTACTTC,CSARGITAGGTQYF
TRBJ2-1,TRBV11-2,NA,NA,TGTGCCAGCAGCTTAGGACCGGGGTACTACAATGAGCAGTTCTTC,CASSLGPGYYNEQFF
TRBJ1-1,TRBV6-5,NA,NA,TGTGCCAGCAGTTACCTCTTTGGGGTGAACACTGAAGCTTTCTTT,CASSYLFGVNTEAFF
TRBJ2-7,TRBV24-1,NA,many,TGTGCCACCAGTGATTTGAACGTTCCCTACGAGCAGTACTTC,CATSDLNVPYEQYF
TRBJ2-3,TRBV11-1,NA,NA,TGTGCCAGCAGCTTCAAGGGGGTTGGGACAGATACGCAGTATTTT,CASSFKGVGTDTQYF
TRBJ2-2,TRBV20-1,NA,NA,TGCAGTGCTAGAGATCGGGGGATCGGGGAGCTGTTTTTT,CSARDRGIGELFF
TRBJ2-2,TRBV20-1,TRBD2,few,TGCAGTGCTAGAGGGATGGGACTAGCGAGTCGGGAGCTGTTTTTT,CSARGMGLASRELFF
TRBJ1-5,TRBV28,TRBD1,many,TGTGCCAGCAGTTTAGGACAGGCTTTCCAGCCCCAGCATTTT,CASSLGQAFQPQHF
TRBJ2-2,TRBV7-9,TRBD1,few,TGTGCCAGCAGAGACAGGGACCCTAGCGGGGAGCTGTTTTTT,CASRDRDPSGELFF
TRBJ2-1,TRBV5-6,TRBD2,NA,TGTGCCAGCAGCTTGGGAGGACCCGGGACTAGCCCCTACAATGAGCAGTTCTTC,CASSLGGPGTSPYNEQFF
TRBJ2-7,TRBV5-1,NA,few,TGCGCCAGCAGCCCACTTACAGGACGCGAGCAGTACTTC,CASSPLTGREQYF
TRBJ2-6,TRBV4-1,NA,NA,TGCGCCAGCAGCATTTACTCTGGGGCCAACGTCCTGACTTTC,CASSIYSGANVLTF
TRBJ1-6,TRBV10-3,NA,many,TGTGCCATCAGGAGCAATAATTCACCCCTCCACTTT,CAIRSNNSPLHF
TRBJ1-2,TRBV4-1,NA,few,TGCGCCAGCCACATCTCCGGGACGGAGCGCTACTATGGCTACACCTTC,CASHISGTERYYGYTF
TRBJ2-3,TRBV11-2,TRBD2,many,TGTGCCAGCAGCCGACGGCTAGCGGGAAGCGGCACAGATACGCAGTATTTT,CASSRRLAGSGTDTQYF
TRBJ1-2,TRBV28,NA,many,TGTGCCAGCAGTTTCGGGCTTTATAACTATGGCTACACCTTC,CASSFGLYNYGYTF
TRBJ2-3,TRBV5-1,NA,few,TGCGCCAGCAGCTTGATTGTCGGCCTCACAGATACGCAGTATTTT,CASSLIVGLTDTQYF
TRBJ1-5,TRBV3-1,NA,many,TGTGCCAGCAGCCAACTGGGGAATCAGCCCCAGCATTTT,CASSQLGNQPQHF
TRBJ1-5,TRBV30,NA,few,TGTGCCTGGGGGGGCTCCAATCAGCCCCAGCATTTT,CAWGGSNQPQHF
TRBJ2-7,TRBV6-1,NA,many,TGTGCCAGCAGTACCGGGGACTACGAGCAGTACTTC,CASSTGDYEQYF
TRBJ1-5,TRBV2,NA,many,TGTGCCAGTTACCGGGAGGGGGGGAATCAGCCCCAGCATTTT,CASYREGGNQPQHF
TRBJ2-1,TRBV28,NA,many,TGTGCCAGCAGTACCCCCGCCCTGGGGGAGCAGTTCTTC,CASSTPALGEQFF
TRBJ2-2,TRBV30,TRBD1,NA,TGTGCCTGGGCCGGGACAGGGTCGTCCGGGGAGCTGTTTTTT,CAWAGTGSSGELFF
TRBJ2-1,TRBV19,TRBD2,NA,TGTGCCAGTAGTGATCTAGCGGGAGGGGGTTACAATGAGCAGCTCTTC,CASSDLAGGGYNEQLF